The text below deals with one T cell receptor beta chain. Per the authors' pipeline: For nucleated cells, counts were estimated from reference gene primer amplification. Profiled with immunoSEQ multiplex PCR; TCRdb holds only in-frame clones, not every one. Clonal size and the V and J genes are those of that table, whereas D and trimming came from the DNA. The sample records around 100,000 clones, approximately 92% being singletons. The data stem from a study of blood T cell repertoires in COVID-19. About the study: Donors in the United States, Italy and Spain gave samples during acute or convalescent COVID-19. PBMCs, B-cell-depleted T cells, or T cells were the source of the cDNA or gDNA that made up the material.

Deletions cut 0 bases from V and 11 bases from J, with 13 bases between. Germline lookup yields CDR1 LNHNV and CDR2 YYDKDF (reference sequence). CDR3 length: 13 residues. The source of this sequence is a man between 65 and 79 years old with acute or convalescent COVID-19. The rearrangement links TRBV15 to TRBJ1-1; weak D call: TRBD1 (6 bases). Specimen: peripheral blood. CDR3 nucleotides: TGTGCCACCAGCAGAGATGGGGGCCGTGAGGCTTTCTTT. It is translated as CATSRDGGREAFF.